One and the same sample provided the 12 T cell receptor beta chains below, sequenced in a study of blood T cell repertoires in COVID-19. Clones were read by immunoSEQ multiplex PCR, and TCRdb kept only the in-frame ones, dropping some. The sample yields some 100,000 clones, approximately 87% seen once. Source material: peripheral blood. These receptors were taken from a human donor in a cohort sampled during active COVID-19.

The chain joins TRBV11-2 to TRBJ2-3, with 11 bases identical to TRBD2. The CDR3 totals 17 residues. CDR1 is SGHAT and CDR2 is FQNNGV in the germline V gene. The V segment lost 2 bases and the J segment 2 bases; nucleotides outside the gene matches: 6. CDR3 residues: CASSLILAGGPTDTQYF. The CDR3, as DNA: TGTGCCAGCAGCTTAATCCTAGCGGGGGGCCCCACAGATACGCAGTATTTT.

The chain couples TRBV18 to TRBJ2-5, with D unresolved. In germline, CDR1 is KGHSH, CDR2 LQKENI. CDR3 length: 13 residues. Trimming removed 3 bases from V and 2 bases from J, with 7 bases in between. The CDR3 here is CASSPGKQETQYF. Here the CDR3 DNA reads TGTGCCAGCTCACCTGGCAAGCAAGAGACCCAGTACTTC.

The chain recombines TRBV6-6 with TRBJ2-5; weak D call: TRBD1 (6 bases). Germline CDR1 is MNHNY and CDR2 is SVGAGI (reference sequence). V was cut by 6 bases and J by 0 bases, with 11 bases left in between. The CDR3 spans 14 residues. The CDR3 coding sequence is TGTGCCAGCAGACGAGGACAGAACCAAGAGACCCAGTACTTC. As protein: CASRRGQNQETQYF.

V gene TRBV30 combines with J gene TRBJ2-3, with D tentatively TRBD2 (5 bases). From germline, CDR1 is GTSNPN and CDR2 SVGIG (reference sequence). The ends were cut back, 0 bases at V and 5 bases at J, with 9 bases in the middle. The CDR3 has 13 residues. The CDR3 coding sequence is TGTGCCTGGAGTGTAGGTCGGGGAGATACGCAGTATTTT. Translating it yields CAWSVGRGDTQYF.

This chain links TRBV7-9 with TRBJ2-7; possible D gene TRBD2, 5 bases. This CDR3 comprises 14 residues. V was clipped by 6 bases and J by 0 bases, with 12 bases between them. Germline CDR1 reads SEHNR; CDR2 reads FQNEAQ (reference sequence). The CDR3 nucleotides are TGTGCCAGCAGTCGGACGGGGATCTCCTACGAGCAGTACTTC. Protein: CASSRTGISYEQYF.

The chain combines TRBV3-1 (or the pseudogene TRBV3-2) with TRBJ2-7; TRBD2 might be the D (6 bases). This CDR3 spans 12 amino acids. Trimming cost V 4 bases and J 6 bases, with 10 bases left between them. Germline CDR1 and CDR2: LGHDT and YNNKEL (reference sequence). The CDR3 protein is CASSLTGSEQYF. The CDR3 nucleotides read TGTGCCAGCAGCCTCACCGGGAGCGAGCAGTACTTC.

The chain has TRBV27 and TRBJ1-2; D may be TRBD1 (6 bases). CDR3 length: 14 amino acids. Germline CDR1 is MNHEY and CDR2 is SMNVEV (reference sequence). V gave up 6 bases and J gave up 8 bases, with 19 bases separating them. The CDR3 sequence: CASSYNDRTGGYTF. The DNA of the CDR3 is TGTGCCAGCAGCTACAACGACAGGACGGGGGGCTACACCTTC.

The CDR3 sequence: CASSLGWTANYGYTF. CDR3 DNA sequence: TGCGCCAGCAGCTTGGGTTGGACAGCGAACTATGGCTACACCTTC. The J gene is TRBJ1-2, the V gene TRBV5-1; D possibly corresponds to TRBD1 (6 bases). V gave up 0 bases and J gave up 2 bases, with 11 bases separating them. Per germline, CDR1 SGHRS and CDR2 YFSETQ. The CDR3 has 15 amino acids.

As DNA, the CDR3 is TGTGCCAGCAGCTTAGTCGGTCAGCCCCAGCATTTT. This encodes CASSLVGQPQHF. The V gene is TRBV7-2, the J gene TRBJ1-5; D gene unclear. The germline V gene encodes CDR1 SGHTA and CDR2 FQGNSA. The CDR3 sequence is 12 residues long. The germline V and J ends were trimmed by 1 base and 6 bases, with 4 bases remaining between them.

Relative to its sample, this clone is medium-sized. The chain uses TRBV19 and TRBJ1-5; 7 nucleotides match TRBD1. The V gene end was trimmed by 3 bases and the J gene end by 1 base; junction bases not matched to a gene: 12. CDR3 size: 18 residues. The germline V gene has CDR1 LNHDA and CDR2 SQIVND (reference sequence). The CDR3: CASSIAETGSKSNQPQHF. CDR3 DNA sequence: TGTGCCAGTAGTATTGCCGAGACAGGGAGTAAAAGCAATCAGCCCCAGCATTTT.

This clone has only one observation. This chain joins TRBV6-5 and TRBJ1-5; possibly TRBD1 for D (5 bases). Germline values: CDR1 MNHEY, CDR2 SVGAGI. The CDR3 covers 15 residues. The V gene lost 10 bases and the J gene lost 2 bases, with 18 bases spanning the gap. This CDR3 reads CATRREGVGNQPQHF. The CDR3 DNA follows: TGTGCCACCCGGAGGGAAGGGGTTGGCAATCAGCCCCAGCATTTT.

The chain's CDR3 is CASRDRIVNNEQFF. As DNA, the CDR3 is TGTGCCAGCAGGGACAGGATTGTCAACAATGAGCAGTTCTTC. The chain has TRBV27 and TRBJ2-1, with TRBD1 matching 7 bases. This CDR3 is 14 amino acids long. V shed 6 bases, J shed 5 bases, and the junction held 7 bases outside the gene matches. Germline CDR1 MNHEY, CDR2 SMNVEV (reference sequence).